The rows below give T cell receptor beta chains drawn from one sample of a study of shared T cell receptors in the human thymus. The table came from immunoSEQ multiplex PCR; TCRdb's copy has only in-frame clones and leaves some out. The sample lists approximately 760,000 clones, approximately 85% occurring once. This sample also belongs to another study, concerning human thymus T cells.

Sample: thymocytes. Receptors originate from a girl under three years old with a congenital heart defect. The CDR3 runs from the conserved cysteine through the conserved F or W. D genes are given only for firm matches. Clone size, where shown, is once, few, many, or a class for clones that have expanded.

V gene	D gene	CDR3 length	clone size	J gene	CDR3 DNA	CDR3 protein
TRBV5-6	NA	18	NA	TRBJ2-3	TGTGCCAGCACCAGGACTGAGAGGGCTAAAACTAGCACAGATACGCAGTATTTT	CASTRTERAKTSTDTQYF
TRBV5-6	NA	14	NA	TRBJ1-2	TGTGCCAGCAGCTGGGGAATGACAGTGGCTGGCTACACCTTC	CASSWGMTVAGYTF
TRBV27	NA	16	NA	TRBJ1-2	TGTGCCAGCAGCCGGGTCACTCGTAACCCCAACTATGGCTACACCTTC	CASSRVTRNPNYGYTF
TRBV9	TRBD2	16	once	TRBJ2-5	TGTGCCAGCAGCGTAGGGTGCGGGGGGATCCAAGAGACCCAGTACTTC	CASSVGCGGIQETQYF
TRBV15	NA	17	NA	TRBJ2-5	TGTGCCACCAGCAGAGACCAACAACAGGGCGACCAAGAGACCCAGTACTTC	CATSRDQQQGDQETQYF
TRBV7-9	NA	16	NA	TRBJ1-2	TGTGCCAGCAGCTTAGGTTCTGGACTTTCTAACTATGGCTACACCTTC	CASSLGSGLSNYGYTF
TRBV28	TRBD1	17	NA	TRBJ2-2	TGTGCCAGCAGTTTATCCGGCGACAGGGGAAGGACCGGGGAGCTGTTTTTT	CASSLSGDRGRTGELFF
TRBV10-3	NA	18	NA	TRBJ1-2	TGTGCCATCAGTGGTGGACGAGGGTCTCGGGACTCTAACTATGGCTACACCTTC	CAISGGRGSRDSNYGYTF
TRBV10-2	NA	19	NA	TRBJ1-5	TGCGCCAGCAGTGTTGGCTCGGGGGGCGTAAACCGTGACAATCAGCCCCAGCATTTT	CASSVGSGGVNRDNQPQHF
TRBV2	TRBD1	12	NA	TRBJ1-2	TGTGCCAGCAGTGGGACAGGGGGTGGCTACACCTTC	CASSGTGGGYTF
TRBV30	NA	18	NA	TRBJ2-2	TGTGCCTGGAGTACCACAGCCACTAATCGAGGGGGCACCGGGGAGCTGTTTTTT	CAWSTTATNRGGTGELFF
TRBV29-1	NA	15	NA	TRBJ2-5	TGCAGCGTCACCGTGGGGCTATTTACGAGAGAGACCCAGTACTTC	CSVTVGLFTRETQYF
TRBV18	TRBD1	15	NA	TRBJ1-4	TGTGCCAGCTCACCGGGGGACAGTAAAAATGAAAAACTGTTTTTT	CASSPGDSKNEKLFF
TRBV29-1	TRBD1	15	few	TRBJ2-2	TGCAGCGTTGAGACAGGGAATACGGACACCGGGGAGCTGTTTTTT	CSVETGNTDTGELFF
TRBV5-8	NA	15	NA	TRBJ1-1	TGTGCCAGCAGCTTGGCTCGAGGTCCGGGATCTGAAGCTTTCTTT	CASSLARGPGSEAFF
TRBV4-3	NA	15	NA	TRBJ1-2	TGCGCCAGCAGCCAAGCGTACAGGGTACACTATGGCTACACCTTC	CASSQAYRVHYGYTF
TRBV6-5	NA	14	NA	TRBJ1-6	TGTGCCAGCAGTCAGGGCCGCTCCTTTTCACCCCTCCACTTT	CASSQGRSFSPLHF
TRBV5-1	NA	15	NA	TRBJ2-7	TGCGCCAGCAGCGCTGGCGGGGTTAACTCCTACGAGCAGTACTTC	CASSAGGVNSYEQYF
TRBV10-2	NA	15	NA	TRBJ2-7	TGCGCCAGCAGCCCGAGGGACCGCGGGATCAACGAGCAGTACTTC	CASSPRDRGINEQYF
TRBV5-1	TRBD2	21	NA	TRBJ2-3	TGCGCCAGCACCCCTGCGGAGCCCAGCGGGGGGCCTTACTATTCCACAGATACGCAGTATTTT	CASTPAEPSGGPYYSTDTQYF
TRBV5-4	NA	15	NA	TRBJ2-2	TGTGCCAGCAGTCAGGGGACATCTTACACCGGGGAGCTGTTTTTT	CASSQGTSYTGELFF
TRBV4-1	TRBD1	15	NA	TRBJ2-7	TGCGCCAGCAGCCACCGGGACAGGGTAAGGTACGAGCAGTACTTC	CASSHRDRVRYEQYF
TRBV6-1	NA	15	NA	TRBJ2-1	TGTGCCAGCAGTGAAATGGCTCTAGCAATGATGGGGCAGTTCTTC	CASSEMALAMMGQFF
TRBV6-5	TRBD1	14	NA	TRBJ1-2	TGTGCCAGCAGTTTCCGGGACAGCCACTATGGCTACACCTTC	CASSFRDSHYGYTF
TRBV14	NA	17	NA	TRBJ1-1	TGTGCCAGCAGCCACGTGGCAGCCGGAGGTGGATGCACTGAAGCTTTCTTT	CASSHVAAGGGCTEAFF
TRBV27	TRBD1	17	NA	TRBJ1-1	TGTGCCAGCAGAAACTATTCCGGGACAGGGGCGAACACTGAAGCTTTCTTT	CASRNYSGTGANTEAFF
TRBV28	NA	18	NA	TRBJ2-5	TGTGCCAGCAGTGACCACATACTATCACGACGATACGGGGAGACCCAGTACTTC	CASSDHILSRRYGETQYF
TRBV5-6	NA	18	NA	TRBJ1-4	TGTGCCAGCAGCTCTGTTGGACGAGGAGGAACAACTAATGAAAAACTGTTTTTT	CASSSVGRGGTTNEKLFF
TRBV7-4	NA	13	NA	TRBJ2-5	TGTGCCAGCAGGCAGGGGCCGGGGGAGACCCAGTACTTC	CASRQGPGETQYF
TRBV4-2	NA	15	NA	TRBJ2-5	TGTGCCAGCAGCCGATTGGACTCTCGAGGAAAGACCCAGTACTTC	CASSRLDSRGKTQYF
TRBV19	NA	18	NA	TRBJ1-3	TGTGCCAGTAGCTCTACGCGCTTACAGGAAGGGACTGGAAACACCATATATTTT	CASSSTRLQEGTGNTIYF